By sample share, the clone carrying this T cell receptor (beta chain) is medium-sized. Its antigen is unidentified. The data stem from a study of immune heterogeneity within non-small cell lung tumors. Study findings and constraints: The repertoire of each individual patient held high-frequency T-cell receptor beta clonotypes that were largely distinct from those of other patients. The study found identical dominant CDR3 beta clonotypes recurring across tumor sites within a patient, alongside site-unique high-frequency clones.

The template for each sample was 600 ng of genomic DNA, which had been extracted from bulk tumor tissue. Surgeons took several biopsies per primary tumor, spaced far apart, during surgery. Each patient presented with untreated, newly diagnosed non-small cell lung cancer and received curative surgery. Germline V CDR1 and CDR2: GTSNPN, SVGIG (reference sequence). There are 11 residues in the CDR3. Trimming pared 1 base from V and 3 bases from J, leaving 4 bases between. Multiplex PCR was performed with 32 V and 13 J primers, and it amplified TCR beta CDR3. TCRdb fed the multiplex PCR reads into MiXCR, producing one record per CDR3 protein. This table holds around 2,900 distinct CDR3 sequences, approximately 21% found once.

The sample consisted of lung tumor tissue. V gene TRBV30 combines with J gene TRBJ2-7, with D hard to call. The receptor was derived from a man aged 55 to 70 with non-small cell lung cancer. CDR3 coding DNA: TGTGCCTGGAGTGAGCTCTACGAGCAGTACTTC. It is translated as CAWSELYEQYF.